This T cell receptor (beta chain) was retrieved from a study of shared clonotypes between healthy human individuals. Overall study results and limits: An expected dependence of interdonor clonotype sharing on sequencing depth was noted. At large depth, rarefaction still showed sorted-subset sequencing to be incomplete.

Here immunoSEQ multiplex PCR was the method, and the copy in TCRdb shows in-frame clones only, minus some. The data hold approximately 1,000,000 clones, with 70% to 80% observed a single time. CD45RA-negative memory and CD45RA+ naive subsets were split from the CD4+ cells. CDR3 length equals 15 residues. Worth noting for this clone: Antigen unknown.

The sample taken for sequencing was memory CD4+ T cells from PBMCs. Regarding subset: CD45RA-negative fraction. The sequence derives from a man aged 18 to 30 in good health. Some clones in this sample may be carry-over from other donors' samples. The chain couples TRBV21-1 to TRBJ2-7; TRBD2, the table's D call, was not compared with the DNA. TRBV21-1 is a listed pseudogene. The CDR3 DNA follows: TGTGCCAGCAGCAAAAAAACCGGACTCTTCTACGAGCAGTACTTC. It yields the protein CASSKKTGLFYEQYF.